Listed below are T cell receptor beta chains from one sample, sequenced in a study of T-cell reconstitution after alpha-beta-depleted transplantation in children. MiXCR was run by TCRdb on the PCR reads, yielding one entry per CDR3 protein. The table shows about 1,000,000 distinct CDR3 sequences, with under 30% occurring only once. The source material was PBMCs, mostly from graft donor cells, sampled 360 days after TCRalphabeta/CD19-depleted stem cell transplant. The origin of the receptors is a boy under two years old who had a stem cell transplant for SCID, so the T cells may come from the graft donor. The CDR3 runs from the conserved cysteine through the conserved F or W. The order of the fields is CDR3 protein, CDR3 DNA, J gene, D gene, V gene, CDR3 length, clone size. The D gene is left open where the match is weak. Rows may omit the clone size; those that give it use once, few, many or a size class.

CDR3aa: CASSRFGKGADTQYF
CDR3nt: TGTGCCAGCAGCCGGTTTGGGAAAGGGGCAGATACGCAGTATTTT
j_gene: TRBJ2-3
d_gene: -
v_gene: TRBV2
len: 15
abundance: -

CDR3aa: CASSLSFRVGTDTQYF
CDR3nt: TGTGCCAGCAGCCTCTCTTTCAGGGTTGGAACAGATACGCAGTATTTT
j_gene: TRBJ2-3
d_gene: -
v_gene: TRBV7-6
len: 16
abundance: -

CDR3aa: CASSLDPFRGTAGPWEQYF
CDR3nt: TGTGCCAGCAGTTTAGATCCCTTTCGGGGGACGGCGGGGCCCTGGGAGCAGTACTTC
j_gene: TRBJ2-7
d_gene: -
v_gene: TRBV12-3/TRBV12-4
len: 19
abundance: -

CDR3aa: CASSFLRYEQYF
CDR3nt: TGTGCCAGCAGTTTCTTACGCTACGAGCAGTACTTC
j_gene: TRBJ2-7
d_gene: -
v_gene: TRBV28
len: 12
abundance: few

CDR3aa: CASSPPPYNEQFF
CDR3nt: TGTGCCAGCAGCCCCCCGCCCTACAATGAGCAGTTCTTC
j_gene: TRBJ2-1
d_gene: -
v_gene: TRBV7-2
len: 13
abundance: many

CDR3aa: CASSSLTKLGLYGYTF
CDR3nt: TGTGCCAGCAGTTCCTTAACCAAACTAGGCCTCTATGGCTACACCTTC
j_gene: TRBJ1-2
d_gene: -
v_gene: TRBV28
len: 16
abundance: few

CDR3aa: CSATVGTSGETQYF
CDR3nt: TGCAGTGCTACCGTCGGGACTAGCGGGGAGACCCAGTACTTC
j_gene: TRBJ2-5
d_gene: TRBD2
v_gene: TRBV20-1
len: 14
abundance: few

CDR3aa: CASREEDGLEQYF
CDR3nt: TGTGCCAGCAGGGAAGAGGACGGGCTCGAGCAGTACTTC
j_gene: TRBJ2-7
d_gene: -
v_gene: TRBV28
len: 13
abundance: -

CDR3aa: CASSLALLGYGYTF
CDR3nt: TGTGCCAGCAGTTTAGCTCTGCTGGGGTATGGCTACACCTTC
j_gene: TRBJ1-2
d_gene: -
v_gene: TRBV12-3/TRBV12-4
len: 14
abundance: -

CDR3aa: CASSYLGARYNEQFF
CDR3nt: TGTGCCAGCAGTTACTTGGGGGCTCGATACAATGAGCAGTTCTTC
j_gene: TRBJ2-1
d_gene: -
v_gene: TRBV6-2/TRBV6-3
len: 15
abundance: -

CDR3aa: CSARVQTYNEQFF
CDR3nt: TGCAGTGCTAGAGTACAGACATACAATGAGCAGTTCTTC
j_gene: TRBJ2-1
d_gene: -
v_gene: TRBV20-1
len: 13
abundance: -

CDR3aa: CASSQTPGLGYEQYF
CDR3nt: TGCGCCAGCAGCCAAACACCGGGACTTGGGTACGAGCAGTACTTC
j_gene: TRBJ2-7
d_gene: -
v_gene: TRBV4-1
len: 15
abundance: few

CDR3aa: CSARASRAKDTQYF
CDR3nt: TGCAGTGCTAGAGCGTCGAGGGCAAAAGATACGCAGTATTTT
j_gene: TRBJ2-3
d_gene: -
v_gene: TRBV20-1
len: 14
abundance: few

CDR3aa: CASSFSGQDLNTIYF
CDR3nt: TGTGCCAGCAGTTTCTCCGGACAGGACTTAAACACCATATATTTT
j_gene: TRBJ1-3
d_gene: TRBD1
v_gene: TRBV12-3/TRBV12-4
len: 15
abundance: few

CDR3aa: CASRERDMNTEAFF
CDR3nt: TGTGCCAGCAGGGAGAGGGACATGAACACTGAAGCTTTCTTT
j_gene: TRBJ1-1
d_gene: -
v_gene: TRBV2
len: 14
abundance: few

CDR3aa: CASSPDREGTEAFF
CDR3nt: TGTGCCAGCAGTCCGGACAGGGAGGGCACTGAAGCTTTCTTT
j_gene: TRBJ1-1
d_gene: TRBD1
v_gene: TRBV12-3/TRBV12-4
len: 14
abundance: -

CDR3aa: CSATRDKGNEQFF
CDR3nt: TGCAGCGCAACCCGGGACAAGGGAAATGAGCAGTTCTTC
j_gene: TRBJ2-1
d_gene: -
v_gene: TRBV29-1
len: 13
abundance: -

CDR3aa: CASSALQGARTEAFF
CDR3nt: TGCGCCAGCAGCGCATTACAGGGGGCGCGCACTGAAGCTTTCTTT
j_gene: TRBJ1-1
d_gene: TRBD1
v_gene: TRBV5-1
len: 15
abundance: -

CDR3aa: CASSWTGWDTEAFF
CDR3nt: TGTGCCAGCAGTTGGACAGGGTGGGACACTGAAGCTTTCTTT
j_gene: TRBJ1-1
d_gene: TRBD1
v_gene: TRBV6-5
len: 14
abundance: few

CDR3aa: CASSQVTASTDTQYF
CDR3nt: TGCGCCAGCAGCCAAGTGACAGCCAGCACAGATACGCAGTATTTT
j_gene: TRBJ2-3
d_gene: -
v_gene: TRBV4-1
len: 15
abundance: -

CDR3aa: CASSSPGPTDTEAFF
CDR3nt: TGTGCCAGCAGCTCCCCGGGACCCACCGACACTGAAGCTTTCTTT
j_gene: TRBJ1-1
d_gene: -
v_gene: TRBV7-9
len: 15
abundance: -

CDR3aa: CASSKGLAYYGYTF
CDR3nt: TGTGCCAGCAGCAAGGGTTTGGCCTACTATGGCTACACCTTC
j_gene: TRBJ1-2
d_gene: -
v_gene: TRBV6-1
len: 14
abundance: -

CDR3aa: CASRLTGGASKNIQYF
CDR3nt: TGTGCCAGCAGGCTCACAGGGGGCGCAAGCAAAAACATTCAGTACTTC
j_gene: TRBJ2-4
d_gene: TRBD1
v_gene: TRBV2
len: 16
abundance: -

CDR3aa: CASSQGTGTGSYEQYF
CDR3nt: TGTGCCAGCAGCCAAGGGACCGGGACAGGGAGCTACGAGCAGTACTTC
j_gene: TRBJ2-7
d_gene: TRBD1
v_gene: TRBV13
len: 16
abundance: -

CDR3aa: CASSNSLARTDTQYF
CDR3nt: TGTGCCAGCAGTAACTCCTTGGCGCGCACAGATACGCAGTATTTT
j_gene: TRBJ2-3
d_gene: -
v_gene: TRBV27
len: 15
abundance: few

CDR3aa: CASQTRSTQYF
CDR3nt: TGTGCCAGTCAGACTAGAAGTACGCAGTATTTT
j_gene: TRBJ2-3
d_gene: -
v_gene: TRBV2
len: 11
abundance: -

CDR3aa: CASSTQYPIYNEQFF
CDR3nt: TGTGCCAGCAGTACCCAGTATCCCATCTACAATGAGCAGTTCTTC
j_gene: TRBJ2-1
d_gene: -
v_gene: TRBV12-3/TRBV12-4
len: 15
abundance: -

CDR3aa: CASSLRPPNTGELFF
CDR3nt: TGCGCCAGCAGCTTAAGGCCTCCGAACACCGGGGAGCTGTTTTTT
j_gene: TRBJ2-2
d_gene: -
v_gene: TRBV5-1
len: 15
abundance: -

CDR3aa: CAISESNGRQGHNEQFF
CDR3nt: TGTGCCATCAGTGAGTCGAATGGGAGACAGGGACACAATGAGCAGTTCTTC
j_gene: TRBJ2-1
d_gene: TRBD1
v_gene: TRBV10-3
len: 17
abundance: -

CDR3aa: CASSLSLAGGLEQFF
CDR3nt: TGTGCCAGCAGTTTATCCCTAGCGGGGGGGCTCGAGCAGTTCTTC
j_gene: TRBJ2-1
d_gene: TRBD2
v_gene: TRBV28
len: 15
abundance: few

CDR3aa: CASRKSDFGSNQPQHF
CDR3nt: TGTGCCAGTAGAAAATCGGACTTTGGGAGCAATCAGCCCCAGCATTTT
j_gene: TRBJ1-5
d_gene: -
v_gene: TRBV6-1
len: 16
abundance: -

CDR3aa: CASSLLGPLQETQYF
CDR3nt: TGTGCCAGCAGCTTATTGGGGCCGCTTCAAGAGACCCAGTACTTC
j_gene: TRBJ2-5
d_gene: -
v_gene: TRBV7-9
len: 15
abundance: -

CDR3aa: CASRLIRGNTEAFF
CDR3nt: TGTGCCAGCAGGCTCATCAGGGGGAACACTGAAGCTTTCTTT
j_gene: TRBJ1-1
d_gene: -
v_gene: TRBV28
len: 14
abundance: -

CDR3aa: CASSYSIESPGSNQPQHF
CDR3nt: TGTGCCAGCAGTTACTCGATAGAAAGTCCGGGCTCCAATCAGCCCCAGCATTTT
j_gene: TRBJ1-5
d_gene: -
v_gene: TRBV6-5
len: 18
abundance: -

CDR3aa: CSASAGDPEETQYF
CDR3nt: TGCAGTGCTAGTGCAGGGGACCCCGAAGAGACCCAGTACTTC
j_gene: TRBJ2-5
d_gene: -
v_gene: TRBV20-1
len: 14
abundance: few

CDR3aa: CASRGAGVRYNEQFF
CDR3nt: TGTGCCAGCAGAGGAGCGGGGGTCCGTTACAATGAGCAGTTCTTC
j_gene: TRBJ2-1
d_gene: TRBD2
v_gene: TRBV12-3/TRBV12-4
len: 15
abundance: -

CDR3aa: CASSVGTGVKTQYF
CDR3nt: TGTGCCAGCAGCGTAGGGACAGGGGTGAAGACCCAGTACTTC
j_gene: TRBJ2-5
d_gene: TRBD1
v_gene: TRBV9
len: 14
abundance: many

CDR3aa: CASSQPIRTRDEKLFF
CDR3nt: TGCGCCAGCAGCCAACCTATCCGGACACGCGATGAAAAACTGTTTTTT
j_gene: TRBJ1-4
d_gene: -
v_gene: TRBV4-1
len: 16
abundance: -

CDR3aa: CASSQEGLPGFQPQHF
CDR3nt: TGCGCCAGCAGCCAGGAGGGACTGCCGGGCTTCCAGCCCCAGCATTTT
j_gene: TRBJ1-5
d_gene: -
v_gene: TRBV4-1
len: 16
abundance: -